Presented here are 8 T cell receptor beta chains from one specimen sequenced in a study of shared clonotypes between healthy human individuals. Some clones are missing from TCRdb's copy, which holds only in-frame ones; the method was immunoSEQ multiplex PCR. The sample shows 2 million to 2.5 million clones, roughly 93% of them seen only once. The sample comprised naive CD4+ T cells from PBMCs. This sample's subset: CD45RA+ positively selected. These receptors all stem from a man younger than 30 in good health. Some clones in this sample may be carry-over from other donors' samples.

The J gene is TRBJ1-1, the V gene TRBV4-1, with unresolved D. The CDR3 contains 15 residues. The germline V gene has CDR1 MGHRA and CDR2 YSYEKL. Trimming pared 5 bases from V and 13 bases from J, leaving 26 bases between. The CDR3: CASSVSLGERLIVFF. The DNA for the CDR3 is TGCGCCAGCAGCGTATCACTCGGGGAGAGGTTGATTGTTTTCTTT.

The chain links TRBV2 to TRBJ1-3; D is possibly TRBD1 (6 bases). The CDR3 extends over 16 amino acids. V lost 6 bases and J 0 bases, leaving 15 bases between the germline ends. Germline assignment: CDR1 SNHLY and CDR2 FYNNEI. CDR3 protein: CASRGGLGSSGNTIYF. The CDR3 DNA follows: TGTGCCAGCAGGGGGGGGCTAGGGAGCTCTGGAAACACCATATATTTT.

The J gene is TRBJ2-5, the V gene TRBV7-2; D is unclear. Germline V CDR1 and CDR2: SGHTA, FQGNSA. The CDR3 consists of 14 residues. Trimming stripped 3 bases from V and 1 base from J, with 9 bases between. The CDR3 loop is CASSFGSGQETQYF. The CDR3 nucleotides are TGTGCCAGCAGCTTTGGATCGGGCCAAGAGACCCAGTACTTC. Variable domain in full (rest from reference TRBV7-2 and TRBJ2-5): GAGVSQSPSNKVTEKGKDVELRCDPISGHTALYWYRQSLGQGLEFLIYFQGNSAPDKSGLPSDRFSAERTGGSVSTLTIQRTQQEDSAVYLCASSFGSGQETQYFGPGTRLLVL.

The chain employs TRBV14 and TRBJ2-7; D is uncertain. V shed 5 bases and J shed 2 bases, with 10 bases lying between them. This CDR3 is built from 13 residues. Germline V CDR1 and CDR2: SGHDN, FVKESK. The CDR3 region is CASSDRLPYEQYF. In DNA, the CDR3 is TGTGCCAGCAGCGATCGGCTTCCCTACGAGCAGTACTTC.

The chain has TRBV7-6 and TRBJ2-7, with 12 bases fitting TRBD2. The length of the CDR3 is 14 residues. CDR1 SGHVS and CDR2 FNYEAQ come from the germline V gene. Trimming took 6 bases from V and 4 from J; bases not matched to a gene: 4. In DNA form, the CDR3 reads TGTGCCAGCAGTAAGACTAGCGGGAGTTACGAGCAGTACTTC. Its protein product is CASSKTSGSYEQYF.

This chain uses TRBV30 with TRBJ1-6; the match to TRBD1 covers 10 bases. V was clipped by 1 base and J by 4 bases; unmatched bases: 10. CDR1 GTSNPN and CDR2 SVGIG come from the germline V gene (reference sequence). The CDR3 is made up of 18 amino acids. CDR3 region: CAWSDRDRGPWYNSPLHF. DNA of the CDR3: TGTGCCTGGAGTGACCGGGACAGGGGTCCATGGTATAATTCACCCCTCCACTTT.

The J gene is TRBJ1-5, the V gene TRBV7-2, with D tentatively TRBD1 (5 bases). The CDR3 is 18 residues long. Germline assignment: CDR1 SGHTA and CDR2 FQGNSA. V was shortened by 4 bases and J by 0 bases, with 19 bases between the two germline ends. CDR3 coding DNA: TGTGCCAGCAGCTCCCGGGGAGGTAGGGGCAATAGCAATCAGCCCCAGCATTTT. As protein: CASSSRGGRGNSNQPQHF. The full variable domain, rest sourced from reference TRBV7-2 and TRBJ1-5, is GAGVSQSPSNKVTEKGKDVELRCDPISGHTALYWYRQSLGQGLEFLIYFQGNSAPDKSGLPSDRFSAERTGGSVSTLTIQRTQQEDSAVYLCASSSRGGRGNSNQPQHFGDGTRLSIL.

The J gene is TRBJ1-1, the V gene TRBV5-1; D is possibly TRBD1 (5 bases). V dropped 3 bases and J dropped 8 bases, with 20 bases sitting between them. The CDR3 contains 15 residues. The germline V gene encodes CDR1 SGHRS and CDR2 YFSETQ. The CDR3 here is CASSSAGTPLVEAFF. Here the CDR3 DNA reads TGCGCCAGCAGCTCCGCCGGGACGCCCCTGGTCGAAGCTTTCTTT.